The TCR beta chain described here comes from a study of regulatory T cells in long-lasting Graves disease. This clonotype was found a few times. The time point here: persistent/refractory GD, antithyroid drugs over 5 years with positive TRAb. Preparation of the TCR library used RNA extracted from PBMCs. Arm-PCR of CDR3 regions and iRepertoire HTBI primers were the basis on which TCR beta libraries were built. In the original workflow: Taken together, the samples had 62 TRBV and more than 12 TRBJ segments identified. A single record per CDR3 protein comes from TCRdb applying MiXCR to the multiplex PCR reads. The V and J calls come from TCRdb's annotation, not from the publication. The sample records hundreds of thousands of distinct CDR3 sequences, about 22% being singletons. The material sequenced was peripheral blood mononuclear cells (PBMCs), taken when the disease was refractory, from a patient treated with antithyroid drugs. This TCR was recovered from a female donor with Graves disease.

The CDR3 DNA reads as TGTGCCAGCAGTTTATCCCGACAGGAGCCCTACGAGCAGTACTTC. Residues: CASSLSRQEPYEQYF. This chain uses TRBV28 with TRBJ2-7; tentatively, D is TRBD1 (6 bases). Trimming shortened V by 1 base and J by 2 bases, and 12 bases separated the two germline ends. CDR1 and CDR2 (germline): MDHEN, SYDVKM. The CDR3 is made up of 15 amino acids.